This is a list of T cell receptor beta chains from one sample in a study of blood T cell repertoires in COVID-19. Profiling relied on immunoSEQ multiplex PCR, and the TCRdb table lists in-frame clones only, not all of them. Of about 170,000 clones listed, 88% are singletons. What was sequenced was peripheral blood. The source is a man aged 50 to 59 who had recovered from COVID-19. Each CDR3 is given without its conserved first and last residue. Some rows have no size entry. The others give once, few or many, or a class for an expanded clone.

v_call clone_size cdr3_aa
TRBV12-3/TRBV12-4 few ASSGEGNGEQY
TRBV4-3 . ASSQGNPGLAGGNRNEQF
TRBV6-2/TRBV6-3 . ASSRLNTGNNQPQH
TRBV5-4 . ASSSGNRGEETQY
TRBV7-8 . ASTVNSPLH
TRBV18 . ASSPNEETQY
TRBV5-5 . ASSSRGTGGSYEQY
TRBV9 . ASSPTGGYGGYT
TRBV6-5 . ASRDRFSYHGYT
TRBV5-1 . ASSAGQGAGSYEQY
TRBV5-4 . ASSYHRGRDYGYT
TRBV7-2 . ATGTSGSLTDTQY
TRBV4-3 . ASSQVISGGREKLF
TRBV10-3 . APKTRRDRANTEAF
TRBV27 . ASSFPGIYEQF
TRBV19 . ASSSGLRETEAF
TRBV15 . ATSRDRTRREQY
TRBV11-2 . ASSVLQGGDEKLF
TRBV6-2/TRBV6-3 few ASRPFVSGTNTGELF
TRBV15 . ATSRQGPSLEGYT
TRBV5-4 few ASSLGTGGGYGYT
TRBV5-5 . ASSFPFSGPRTGELF
TRBV11-2 . ASSYLTGSGANVLT
TRBV18 . ASSPNTGNSYNSPLH
TRBV7-8 . ASRTSSYEQY
TRBV7-8 few ASSAGRISYEQY
TRBV27 . ASVNRAGGYT
TRBV5-8 . ASSLRRVEQY